Listed below are T cell receptor beta chains from one sample, sequenced in a study of blood T cell repertoires in COVID-19. TCRdb keeps only in-frame clones here, not all; method: immunoSEQ multiplex PCR. Of 130,000 or so clones in the sample, under 90% were seen once. Material for sequencing was peripheral blood. The receptors were sampled from a woman aged 60 to 75 with acute or convalescent COVID-19. The CDR3 runs from the conserved cysteine through the conserved F or W. The order of the fields is CDR3 DNA, CDR3 protein, J gene, D gene, V gene, clone size. A D gene is named only where the DNA matches it firmly. Not every row has a clone size; where given, it reads once, few, many or a size class.

TGCGCCAGCAGCGGCCCGGCTGGCGAGGGAGGCACAGATACGCAGTATTTT CASSGPAGEGGTDTQYF TRBJ2-3 - TRBV4-1 -
TGTGCCTGGAGCCAGGGGCCAGGCTACACCTTC CAWSQGPGYTF TRBJ1-2 - TRBV30 -
TGTGCCAGTAGTATGCAGGGGGCCGGGAATGAAAAACTGTTTTTT CASSMQGAGNEKLFF TRBJ1-4 TRBD1 TRBV19 -
TGTGCCAGCAGCTCGAGAGGAGATACGCAGTATTTT CASSSRGDTQYF TRBJ2-3 - TRBV5-6 -
TGTGCCAGCAGCTTAGCGTGGGGCCAGGGAGGGCAGCCCCAGCATTTT CASSLAWGQGGQPQHF TRBJ1-5 - TRBV7-8 -
TGTGCCAGCAGTGATAATGGACAGGGAGAGAACACTGAAGCTTTCTTT CASSDNGQGENTEAFF TRBJ1-1 TRBD1 TRBV2 -
TGTGCCAGAAGCTTGGGCGAGGAGTCCTACGAGCAGTACTTC CARSLGEESYEQYF TRBJ2-7 - TRBV5-3 -
TGTGCCAGCACCCCTTTAGAAGCGGACACAGATACGCAGTATTTT CASTPLEADTDTQYF TRBJ2-3 - TRBV2 few
TGTGCCAGTAGTATACTGACAGGGAAGACTGAAGCTTTCTTT CASSILTGKTEAFF TRBJ1-1 TRBD1 TRBV19 -
TGTGCCAGCAGCTCCCAGCGGGTTCTTATGATCGGTGGCTACACCTTC CASSSQRVLMIGGYTF TRBJ1-2 - TRBV5-6 -
TGTGCCAGCAGTTCAGGGGGCGATGGCTACACCTTC CASSSGGDGYTF TRBJ1-2 TRBD1 TRBV6-1 once
TGTGCCAGCAGGGGCGGGACGATGAACACTGAAGCTTTCTTT CASRGGTMNTEAFF TRBJ1-1 - TRBV2 -
TGTGCCAGCAGCCCGGAGCCGACCCAAGAGACCCAGTACTTC CASSPEPTQETQYF TRBJ2-5 - TRBV3-1/TRBV3-2 once
TGTGCCAGTCAGAATCTTCAGGACAGGGCCATTGGAAACACCATATATTTT CASQNLQDRAIGNTIYF TRBJ1-3 TRBD1 TRBV11-2 -
TGTGCCAGCAGCGGCCCGACTAGCGGGGGGAACACCGGGGAGCTGTTTTTT CASSGPTSGGNTGELFF TRBJ2-2 TRBD2 TRBV7-9 few
TGTGCCAGTAGCACGGGGGGCGGCTCTGGGGCCAACGTCCTGACTTTC CASSTGGGSGANVLTF TRBJ2-6 - TRBV19 -
TGTGCCAGCCGGACAGACTCCTACAATGAGCAGTTCTTC CASRTDSYNEQFF TRBJ2-1 - TRBV2 few
TGTGCCAGTAGTGACAGTTGGCTGACGAACACCGGGGAGCTGTTTTTT CASSDSWLTNTGELFF TRBJ2-2 - TRBV19 -
TGTGCCAGCGCGGCCGACAGTAACTATGGCTACACCTTC CASAADSNYGYTF TRBJ1-2 - TRBV12-3/TRBV12-4 -
TGTGCCAGCAGTTTAGGCAGGATCTATGGCTACACCTTC CASSLGRIYGYTF TRBJ1-2 - TRBV12-3/TRBV12-4 -